This T cell receptor (beta chain) derives from a study of control samples from healthy donors and cancer patients. The germline gives CDR1 MNHEY, CDR2 SVGAGI. The CDR3 is made up of 15 amino acids. In the case of this clone: One junction end does not reproduce the germline sequence, and a read error may be involved.

The protocol was immunoSEQ multiplex PCR, while the TCRdb copy is restricted to in-frame clones and leaves out a portion. Of more than 100,000 clones listed, 80% to 95% are singletons. The chain couples TRBV6-5 to TRBJ2-7; a weak D match, TRBD1 (6 bases). The clonotype was recovered from a man between 18 and 35 years old in good health. The material sequenced was blood. CDR3 amino acids: CASSPQNPNRDEQYF. The CDR3 region has the DNA TGTGCCAGCAGTCCCCAAAACCCGAACAGGGACGAACAGTACTTC.